There are a few counts of the clone carrying this T cell receptor beta chain. Its target is not known. The sample comes from a study of T cell repertoires in cytomegalovirus infection. Study as a whole: Matching HLA type and CMV infection were both indicated by public TCR beta signatures.

Germline V gene lookup returns CDR1 LGHNA and CDR2 YSLEER. This CDR3 is built from 16 residues. The V segment lost 0 bases and the J segment 5 bases; nucleotides outside the gene matches: 7. TCRdb reprocessed the reads via MiXCR and lists one record per CDR3 protein. The table shows some 500,000 distinct CDR3 sequences, with 40% occurring only once. The receptor was derived from a human donor in good health (CMV status not recorded). Some clones in this sample may be carry-over from other donors' samples. Sequences were derived from cultured PBMCs, sampled from culture after CMV antigen stimulation. The V call is TRBV4-3, the J call TRBJ2-3; TRBD2 matches 8 bases. The CDR3 here is CASSQEGTGGGDTQYF. In nucleotides, the CDR3 is TGCGCCAGCAGCCAAGAGGGAACGGGAGGGGGAGATACGCAGTATTTT.